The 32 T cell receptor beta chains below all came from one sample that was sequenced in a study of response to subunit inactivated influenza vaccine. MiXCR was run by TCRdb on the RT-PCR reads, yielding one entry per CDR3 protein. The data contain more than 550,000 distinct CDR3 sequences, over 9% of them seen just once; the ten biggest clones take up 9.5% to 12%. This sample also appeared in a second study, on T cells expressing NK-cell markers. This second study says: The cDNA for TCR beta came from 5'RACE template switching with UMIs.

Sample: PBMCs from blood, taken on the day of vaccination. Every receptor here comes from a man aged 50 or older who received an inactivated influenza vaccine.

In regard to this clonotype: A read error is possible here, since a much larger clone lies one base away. CDR3 loop: CVSSLRSGSPLEQYF. The CDR3 DNA follows: TGCGTCAGCAGCTTGAGAAGCGGGAGCCCCCTCGAGCAGTACTTC. The chain joins TRBV5-1 to TRBJ2-7; 8 bases are shared with TRBD2. The CDR3 sequence is 15 residues long. Germline lookup yields CDR1 SGHRS and CDR2 YFSETQ.

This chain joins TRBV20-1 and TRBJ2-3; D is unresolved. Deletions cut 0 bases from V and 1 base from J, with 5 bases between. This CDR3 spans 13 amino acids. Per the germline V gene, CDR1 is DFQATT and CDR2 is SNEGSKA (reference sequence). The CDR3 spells CSARDPRTDTQYF. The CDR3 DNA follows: TGCAGTGCTAGAGATCCCCGCACAGATACGCAGTATTTT.

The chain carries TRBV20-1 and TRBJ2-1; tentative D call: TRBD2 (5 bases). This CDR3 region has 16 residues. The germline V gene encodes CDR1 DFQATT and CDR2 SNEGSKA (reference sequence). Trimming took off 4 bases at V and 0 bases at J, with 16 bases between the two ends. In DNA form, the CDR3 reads TGCAGTGCTAAGGACTCACTAGTTCCCTCCTACAATGAGCAGTTCTTC. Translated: CSAKDSLVPSYNEQFF.

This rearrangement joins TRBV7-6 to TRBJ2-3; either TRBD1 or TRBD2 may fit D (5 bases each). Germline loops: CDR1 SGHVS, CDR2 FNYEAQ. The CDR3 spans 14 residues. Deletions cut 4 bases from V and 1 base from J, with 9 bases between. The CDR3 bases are TGTGCCAGCAGCTCGCAGGGAGGCACAGATACGCAGTATTTT. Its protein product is CASSSQGGTDTQYF.

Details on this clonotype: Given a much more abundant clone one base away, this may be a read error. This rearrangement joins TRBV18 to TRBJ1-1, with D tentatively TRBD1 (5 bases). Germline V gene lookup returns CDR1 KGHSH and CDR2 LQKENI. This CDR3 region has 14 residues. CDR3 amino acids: CASSPTQVNTEALF. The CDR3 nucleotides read TGTGCCAGCTCACCAACACAGGTGAACACTGAAGCTTTATTT.

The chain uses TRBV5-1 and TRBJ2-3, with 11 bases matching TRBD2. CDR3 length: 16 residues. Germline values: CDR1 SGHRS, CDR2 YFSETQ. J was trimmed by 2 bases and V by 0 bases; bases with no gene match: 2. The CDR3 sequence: CASSLDSGGATDTQYF. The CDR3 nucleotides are TGCGCCAGCAGCTTGGATAGCGGGGGGGCCACAGATACGCAGTATTTT.

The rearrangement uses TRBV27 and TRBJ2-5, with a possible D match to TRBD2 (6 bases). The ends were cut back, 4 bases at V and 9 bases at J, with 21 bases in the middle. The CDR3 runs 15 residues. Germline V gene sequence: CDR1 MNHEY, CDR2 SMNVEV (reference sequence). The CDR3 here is CASSSNLAPGWAQYF. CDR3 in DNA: TGTGCCAGCAGTTCCAATCTAGCGCCGGGGTGGGCCCAGTACTTC.

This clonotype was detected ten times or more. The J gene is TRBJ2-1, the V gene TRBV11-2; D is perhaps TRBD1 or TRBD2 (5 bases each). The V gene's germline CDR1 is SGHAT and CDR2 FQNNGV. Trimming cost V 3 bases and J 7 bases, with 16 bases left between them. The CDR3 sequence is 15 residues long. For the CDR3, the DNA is TGTGCCAGCAGCTTTCCGGGACCTATCACGAATGAGCAGTTCTTC. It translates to CASSFPGPITNEQFF.

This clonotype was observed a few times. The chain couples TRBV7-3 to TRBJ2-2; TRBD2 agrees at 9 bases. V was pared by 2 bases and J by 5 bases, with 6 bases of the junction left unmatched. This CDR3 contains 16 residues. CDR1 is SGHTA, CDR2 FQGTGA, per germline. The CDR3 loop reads CASSLEGLARTGELFF. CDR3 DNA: TGTGCCAGCAGCTTAGAGGGACTAGCTCGGACCGGGGAGCTGTTTTTT.

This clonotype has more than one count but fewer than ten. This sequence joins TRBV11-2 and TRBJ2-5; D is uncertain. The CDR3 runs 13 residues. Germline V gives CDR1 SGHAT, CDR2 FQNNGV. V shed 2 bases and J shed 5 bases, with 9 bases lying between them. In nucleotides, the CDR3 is TGTGCCAGCAGCTTATTATATTATGAGACCCAGTACTTC. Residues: CASSLLYYETQYF.

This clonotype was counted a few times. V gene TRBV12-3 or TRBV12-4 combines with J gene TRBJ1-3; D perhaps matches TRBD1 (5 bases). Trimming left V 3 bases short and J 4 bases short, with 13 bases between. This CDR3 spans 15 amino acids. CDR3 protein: CASSFPGTGGNTIYF. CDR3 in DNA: TGTGCCAGCAGTTTTCCGGGCACAGGCGGAAACACCATATATTTT.

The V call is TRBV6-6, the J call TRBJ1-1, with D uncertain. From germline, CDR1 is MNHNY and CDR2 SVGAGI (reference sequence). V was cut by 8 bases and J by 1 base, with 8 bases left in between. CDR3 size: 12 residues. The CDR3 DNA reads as TGTGCCAGCGGATACAAGAACACTGAAGCTTTCTTT. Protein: CASGYKNTEAFF.

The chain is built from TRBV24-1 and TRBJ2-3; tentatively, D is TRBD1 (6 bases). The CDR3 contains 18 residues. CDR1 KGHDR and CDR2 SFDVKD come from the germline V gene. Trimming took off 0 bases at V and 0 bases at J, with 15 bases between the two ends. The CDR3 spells CATSDLAFDRSSTDTQYF. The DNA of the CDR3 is TGTGCCACCAGTGATTTGGCCTTTGACAGGTCGAGCACAGATACGCAGTATTTT.

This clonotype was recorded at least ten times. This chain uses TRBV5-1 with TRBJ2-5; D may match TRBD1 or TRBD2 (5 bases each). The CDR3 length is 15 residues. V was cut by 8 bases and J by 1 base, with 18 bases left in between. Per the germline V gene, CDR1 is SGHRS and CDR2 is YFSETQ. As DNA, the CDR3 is TGCGCCAGTGGGACCCGGGGCAGGACCCAAGAGACCCAGTACTTC. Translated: CASGTRGRTQETQYF.

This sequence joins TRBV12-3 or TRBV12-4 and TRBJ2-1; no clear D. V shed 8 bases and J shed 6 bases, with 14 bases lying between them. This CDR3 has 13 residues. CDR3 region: CASLLTECNEQFF. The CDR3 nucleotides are TGTGCCAGCCTCCTCACAGAATGCAATGAGCAGTTCTTC.

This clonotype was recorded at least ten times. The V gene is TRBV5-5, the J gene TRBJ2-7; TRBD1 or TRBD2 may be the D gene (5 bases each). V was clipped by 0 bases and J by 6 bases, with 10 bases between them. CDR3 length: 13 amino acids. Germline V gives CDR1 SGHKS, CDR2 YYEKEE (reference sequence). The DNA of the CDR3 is TGTGCCAGCAGCTTGGCAGGGACGCGCGAGCAGTACTTC. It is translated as CASSLAGTREQYF. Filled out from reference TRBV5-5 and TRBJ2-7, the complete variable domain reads DAGVTQSPTHLIKTRGQQVTLRCSPISGHKSVSWYQQVLGQGPQFIFQYYEKEERGRGNFPDRFSARQFPNYSSELNVNALLLGDSALYLCASSLAGTREQYFGPGTRLTVT.

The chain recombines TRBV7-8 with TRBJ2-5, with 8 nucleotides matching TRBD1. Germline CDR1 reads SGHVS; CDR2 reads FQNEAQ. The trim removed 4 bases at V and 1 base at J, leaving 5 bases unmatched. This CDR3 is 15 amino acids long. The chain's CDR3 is CASSSRQGLQETQYF. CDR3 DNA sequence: TGTGCCAGCAGCTCCCGACAGGGGCTCCAAGAGACCCAGTACTTC.

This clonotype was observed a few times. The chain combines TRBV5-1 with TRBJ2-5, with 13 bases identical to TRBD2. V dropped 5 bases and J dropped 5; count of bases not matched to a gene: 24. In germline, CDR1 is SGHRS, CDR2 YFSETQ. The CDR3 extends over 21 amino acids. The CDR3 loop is CASRGIRTSGSESLRSETQYF. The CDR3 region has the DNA TGCGCCAGCAGAGGCATCCGGACTAGCGGGAGTGAGTCGTTGAGGTCGGAGACCCAGTACTTC.

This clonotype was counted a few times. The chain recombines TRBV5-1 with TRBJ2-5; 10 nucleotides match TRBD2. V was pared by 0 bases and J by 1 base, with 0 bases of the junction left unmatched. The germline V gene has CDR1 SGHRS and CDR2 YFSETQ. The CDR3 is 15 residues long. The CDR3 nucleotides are TGCGCCAGCAGCTTGGGGACTAGCGGCCAAGAGACCCAGTACTTC. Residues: CASSLGTSGQETQYF.

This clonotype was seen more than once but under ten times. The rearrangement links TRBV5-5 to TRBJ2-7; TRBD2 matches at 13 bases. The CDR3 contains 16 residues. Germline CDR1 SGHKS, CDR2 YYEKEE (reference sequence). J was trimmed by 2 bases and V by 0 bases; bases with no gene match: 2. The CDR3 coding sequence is TGTGCCAGCAGCTTGGCCGGGACTAGCGGGACCTACGAGCAGTACTTC. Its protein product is CASSLAGTSGTYEQYF.

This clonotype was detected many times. DNA of the CDR3: TGTGCCAGCAGTCCGATCATGAACACTGAAGCTTTCTTT. It yields the protein CASSPIMNTEAFF. The chain is built from TRBV12-3 or TRBV12-4 and TRBJ1-1; the D is unclear. The CDR3 length is 13 residues. V was cut by 5 bases and J by 0 bases, with 7 bases left in between.

The CDR3 is CASSLPRGIIQETQYF. DNA for the CDR3: TGTGCCAGCAGCCTCCCGAGGGGGATCATCCAAGAGACCCAGTACTTC. The rearrangement uses TRBV11-2 and TRBJ2-5; TRBD1 might be the D (6 bases). V was shortened by 5 bases and J by 1 base, with 17 bases between the two germline ends. This CDR3 region has 16 residues. Germline V gene lookup returns CDR1 SGHAT and CDR2 FQNNGV.

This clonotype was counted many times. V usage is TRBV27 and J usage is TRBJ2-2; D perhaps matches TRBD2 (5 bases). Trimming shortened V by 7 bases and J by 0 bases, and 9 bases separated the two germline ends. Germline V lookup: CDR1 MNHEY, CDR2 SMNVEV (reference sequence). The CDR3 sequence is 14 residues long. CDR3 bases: TGTGCCAGCACGAGGACTCCGAACACCGGGGAGCTGTTTTTT. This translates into CASTRTPNTGELFF.

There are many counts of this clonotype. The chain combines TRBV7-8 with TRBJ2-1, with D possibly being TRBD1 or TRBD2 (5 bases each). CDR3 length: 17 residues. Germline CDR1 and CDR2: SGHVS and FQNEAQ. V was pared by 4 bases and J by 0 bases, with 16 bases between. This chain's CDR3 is CASSSLGTGYSYNEQFF. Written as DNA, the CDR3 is TGTGCCAGCAGCTCTTTGGGGACGGGGTACTCCTACAATGAGCAGTTCTTC.

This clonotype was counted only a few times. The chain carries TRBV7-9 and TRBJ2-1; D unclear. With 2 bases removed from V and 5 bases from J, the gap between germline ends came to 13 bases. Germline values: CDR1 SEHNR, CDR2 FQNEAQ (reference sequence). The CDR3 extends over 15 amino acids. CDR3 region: CASSLFRTTNNEQFF. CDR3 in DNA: TGTGCCAGCAGCTTATTCAGGACCACTAACAATGAGCAGTTCTTC.

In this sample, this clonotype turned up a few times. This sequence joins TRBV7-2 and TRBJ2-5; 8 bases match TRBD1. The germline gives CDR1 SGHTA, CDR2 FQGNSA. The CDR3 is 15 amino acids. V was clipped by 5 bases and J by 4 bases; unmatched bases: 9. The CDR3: CASSRAGQGTETQYF. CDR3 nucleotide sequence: TGTGCCAGCAGCCGCGCTGGACAGGGAACAGAGACCCAGTACTTC. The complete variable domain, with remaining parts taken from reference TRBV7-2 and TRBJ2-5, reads GAGVSQSPSNKVTEKGKDVELRCDPISGHTALYWYRQSLGQGLEFLIYFQGNSAPDKSGLPSDRFSAERTGGSVSTLTIQRTQQEDSAVYLCASSRAGQGTETQYFGPGTRLLVL.

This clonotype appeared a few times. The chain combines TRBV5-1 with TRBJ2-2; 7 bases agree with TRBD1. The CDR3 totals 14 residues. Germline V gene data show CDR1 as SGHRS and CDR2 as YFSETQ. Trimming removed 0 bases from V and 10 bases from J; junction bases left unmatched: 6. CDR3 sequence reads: CASSLAGQPEELFF. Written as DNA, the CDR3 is TGCGCCAGCAGCTTGGCGGGACAGCCGGAGGAGCTGTTTTTT.

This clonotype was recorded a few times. The CDR3 protein is CSARNRLATQYF. The CDR3 DNA reads as TGCAGTGCTAGAAACCGACTAGCCACGCAGTATTTT. The V call is TRBV20-1, the J call TRBJ2-3, with 7 bases aligning to TRBD2. The ends lost 2 bases at V and 9 bases at J; junction bases unmatched: 5. Germline-derived CDR1 and CDR2 are DFQATT and SNEGSKA (reference sequence). This CDR3 spans 12 amino acids.

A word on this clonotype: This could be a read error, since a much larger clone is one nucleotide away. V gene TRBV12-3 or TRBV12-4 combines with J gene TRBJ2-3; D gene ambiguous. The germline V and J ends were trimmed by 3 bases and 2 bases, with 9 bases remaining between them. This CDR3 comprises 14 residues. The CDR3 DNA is TGTGCCAGCAGTTTTATCGACATCACAGATACGCAGTATTTT. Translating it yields CASSFIDITDTQYF.

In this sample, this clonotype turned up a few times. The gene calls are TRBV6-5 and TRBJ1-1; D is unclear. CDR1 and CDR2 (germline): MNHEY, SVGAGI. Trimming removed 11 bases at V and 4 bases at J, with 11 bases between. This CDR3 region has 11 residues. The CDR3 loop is CASLRGTEAFF. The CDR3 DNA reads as TGTGCCTCCTTACGTGGCACTGAAGCTTTCTTT.

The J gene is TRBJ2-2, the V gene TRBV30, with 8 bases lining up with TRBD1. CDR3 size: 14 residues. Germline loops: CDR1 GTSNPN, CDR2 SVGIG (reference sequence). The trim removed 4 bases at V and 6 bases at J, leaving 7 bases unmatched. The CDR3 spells CAWTGQVSSGELFF. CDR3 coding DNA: TGTGCCTGGACGGGACAGGTTTCCTCCGGGGAGCTGTTTTTT. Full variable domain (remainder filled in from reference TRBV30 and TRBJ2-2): SQTIHQWPATLVQPVGSPLSLECTVEGTSNPNLYWYRQAAGRGLQLLFYSVGIGQISSEVPQNLSASRPQDRQFILSSKKLLLSDSGFYLCAWTGQVSSGELFFGEGSRLTVL.

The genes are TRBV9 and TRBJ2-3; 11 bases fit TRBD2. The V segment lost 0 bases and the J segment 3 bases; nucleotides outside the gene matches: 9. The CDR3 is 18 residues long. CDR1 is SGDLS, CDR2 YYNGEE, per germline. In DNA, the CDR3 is TGTGCCAGCAGCGTAGCTACTAGCGGGAGAGGAGGAACAGATACGCAGTATTTT. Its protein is CASSVATSGRGGTDTQYF.